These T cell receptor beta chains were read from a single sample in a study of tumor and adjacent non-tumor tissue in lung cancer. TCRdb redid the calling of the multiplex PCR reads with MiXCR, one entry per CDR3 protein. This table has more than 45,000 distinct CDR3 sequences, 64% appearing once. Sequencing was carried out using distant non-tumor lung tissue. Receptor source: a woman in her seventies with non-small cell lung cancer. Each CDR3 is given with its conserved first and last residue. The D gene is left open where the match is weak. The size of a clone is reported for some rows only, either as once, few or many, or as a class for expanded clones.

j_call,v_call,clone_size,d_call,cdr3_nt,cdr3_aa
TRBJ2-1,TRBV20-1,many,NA,TGCAGGCCAACCCCGTGGTCCTACAATGAGCAGTTCTTC,CRPTPWSYNEQFF
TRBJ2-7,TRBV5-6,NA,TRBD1,TGTGCCAGCGGCTTGAAGGCAGGGGGACACGAGCAGTATTTC,CASGLKAGGHEQYF
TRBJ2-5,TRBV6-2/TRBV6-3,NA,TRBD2,TGTGCTAGCAGTTACTCGTCTAGCGGGAGTGAGATCCAGTACTTC,CASSYSSSGSEIQYF
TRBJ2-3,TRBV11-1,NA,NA,TGTGCCAGCAGCATGGAGAGGGAGGCAGATAGGCAGTATTTT,CASSMEREADRQYF
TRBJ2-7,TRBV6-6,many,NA,TGTGCCAGCAGCACAGGTCTCTACGAGCAGTACTTC,CASSTGLYEQYF
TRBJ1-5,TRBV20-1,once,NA,TGCAGTGCGGTGTTGCGACAGGTAGGCAATCAGCCCCAGCATTTT,CSAVLRQVGNQPQHF
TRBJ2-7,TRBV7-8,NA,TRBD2,TGTGCCAGCAGCGCTACTAGCGTGAGAATCCATGAGCAGTACTTC,CASSATSVRIHEQYF
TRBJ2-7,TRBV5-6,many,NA,TGTGCCAGCAGCTGGGAACAAGCGGACTCCTACGAGCAGTACTTC,CASSWEQADSYEQYF
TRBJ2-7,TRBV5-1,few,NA,TGCGCCAGCAGCCCGGACAGTTCCTACGAGCAGTACTTC,CASSPDSSYEQYF
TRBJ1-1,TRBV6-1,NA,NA,TGTGCCAGCAGTGAATTCGAACACATGAAGACTGAAGTTTTCTTT,CASSEFEHMKTEVFF
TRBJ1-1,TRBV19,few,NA,TGTGCCAGTAGTGACATGGTAGGGTGCCTTATGAACACTGAAGCTTTCTTT,CASSDMVGCLMNTEAFF
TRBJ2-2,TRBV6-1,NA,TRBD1,TGTGCCAGCAATGGAAGAGGGGGCCGGACCACCGGGGTGCTGTTTTTT,CASNGRGGRTTGVLFF
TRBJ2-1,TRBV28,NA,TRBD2,TGTGCCAGCAGCTCCTGGGCGGGAGCATACAATGAGCAGTTCTTC,CASSSWAGAYNEQFF
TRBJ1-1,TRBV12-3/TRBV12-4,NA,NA,TGTGCCAGCAGTTTAGGACCCGAGATTGAAGCTTTCTTT,CASSLGPEIEAFF
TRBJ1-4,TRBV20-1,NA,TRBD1,TGCAGTACTTCCGGGACAGGGGGTGAAAATCTGTTTTTT,CSTSGTGGENLFF
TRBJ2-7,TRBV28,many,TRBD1,TGTGCCAGCAGTTTTGGGACAGGGATGATCGGGCAGTACTTC,CASSFGTGMIGQYF
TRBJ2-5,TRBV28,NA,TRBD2,TGTGCCAGCAGTCGAGGGACTAGCGCCCAGTACTTC,CASSRGTSAQYF
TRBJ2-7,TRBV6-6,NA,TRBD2,TGTGCCAGCACCAAGATTAGCGGGAGTAGCTACGAGCAGTACTTC,CASTKISGSSYEQYF
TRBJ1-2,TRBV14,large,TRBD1,TGTGCCATCTACCCCAGGGGGCTTAATGAGGGCTACACCTTC,CAIYPRGLNEGYTF
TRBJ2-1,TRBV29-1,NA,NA,TGCAGAGTAAAACGGCAGGGCATAAATGAACACTTCTTC,CRVKRQGINEHFF
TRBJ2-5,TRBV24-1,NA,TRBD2,TGTGCTATCAGTGATTATTCTAGCGGAGCACAAGAGACCCAGTACTTC,CAISDYSSGAQETQYF
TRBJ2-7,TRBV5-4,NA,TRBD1,TGTGCCAGCGGCCAAAGGGACAGACTATACGAGCGGTACTTC,CASGQRDRLYERYF
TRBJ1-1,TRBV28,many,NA,TGTGCCAGCAGTTTACATTTGGTGGGGGCGTGGGCTTTCTTT,CASSLHLVGAWAFF
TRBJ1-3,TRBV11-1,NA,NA,TGTGCCAGCGGCTTATCGACATCTGGAAACACCATATATTTT,CASGLSTSGNTIYF
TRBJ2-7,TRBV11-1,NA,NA,TGTGCCAGCAGCTTCGAAGCGGGTCGGTACGATCCATACTTC,CASSFEAGRYDPYF
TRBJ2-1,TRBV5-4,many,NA,TGTGCCAGCAGCTTGGGGGGTGCGGAATACAATGAGCAGTTCTTC,CASSLGGAEYNEQFF
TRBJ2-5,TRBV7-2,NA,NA,TGTGCCAGTCACCACGACGCGGGCGGGGAGACCCAGTACTTC,CASHHDAGGETQYF
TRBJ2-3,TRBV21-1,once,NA,TGTGCCAACAGCAAAAGTGGAGGGGGGGTTGGCACAGATACGCAGTATTTT,CANSKSGGGVGTDTQYF
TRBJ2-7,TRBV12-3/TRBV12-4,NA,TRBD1,TGTGCCAACAGTTTGAACAGGGGGCCCAACTACGAGCAATACTTC,CANSLNRGPNYEQYF
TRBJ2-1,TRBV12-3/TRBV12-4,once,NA,TGTGCCAGCAACAGCCAGGTATTAGTTTACAATGAGCAGTTCTTC,CASNSQVLVYNEQFF
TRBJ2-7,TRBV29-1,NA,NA,TGCAGCGTTGAACTTGGGGGGAGCTCCTACAGGCAGTACTTC,CSVELGGSSYRQYF
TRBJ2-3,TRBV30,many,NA,TGTGCCTGGAGGACGGACTATCGTACGCAGTATTTT,CAWRTDYRTQYF
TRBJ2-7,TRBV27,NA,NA,TGTGCCAGCACTTCCGCAGGGTCCTACGAGCAGTACTTC,CASTSAGSYEQYF
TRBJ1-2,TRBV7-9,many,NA,TGTGCCAGCAGCGCGTGGGGAGACTATGGCTACACCTTC,CASSAWGDYGYTF
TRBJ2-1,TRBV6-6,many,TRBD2,TGTGCCAGCAGTGTAGCGGGAACTTTCGATGAGCAGTTCTTC,CASSVAGTFDEQFF
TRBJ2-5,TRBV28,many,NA,TGTGCCAGCATCCCGGGACTCGACTTCCAAGAGACCCAGTACTTC,CASIPGLDFQETQYF
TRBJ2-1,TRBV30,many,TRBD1,TGTGCCTGGAGTGAATGGACAGGGGATTTTTTAGGCTCCTACAATGAGCAGTTCTTC,CAWSEWTGDFLGSYNEQFF
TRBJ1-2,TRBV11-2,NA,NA,TGTGCCAGCAACTTAGATCGCGGCCCTAACTATGGTTACACCTTC,CASNLDRGPNYGYTF
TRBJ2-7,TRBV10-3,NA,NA,TGTGCTATCAGTGAGGGGACCAGCGGTTCCTACGAGCGGTACTTC,CAISEGTSGSYERYF
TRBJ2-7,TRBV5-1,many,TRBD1,TGCGCCAGCAGCCCTAGGACAGGGGAGTACTACGAGCAGTACTTC,CASSPRTGEYYEQYF
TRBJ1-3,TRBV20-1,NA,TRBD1,TGCAGTGCTAGAGATAGGGGACAGTTACCTGAGACCATATATTTT,CSARDRGQLPETIYF
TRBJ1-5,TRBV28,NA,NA,TGTGCCAACATCGGGTCGGGAGGTGATCAGCCCCAGCATTTT,CANIGSGGDQPQHF